Each of the 31 T cell receptor beta chains below was sequenced from the same sample in a study of shared clonotypes between healthy human individuals. Clones were read by immunoSEQ multiplex PCR, and TCRdb kept only the in-frame ones, dropping some. The data contain about 1 million clones, about 75% of them singletons. The material sequenced was memory CD4+ T cells sorted from blood. The subset: CD45RA-negative fraction. The origin of the receptors is a man between 18 and 29 years old in good health.

This chain joins TRBV9 and TRBJ2-7; maybe TRBD1 (6 bases). Looked up from germline, CDR1 is SGDLS and CDR2 is YYNGEE. The CDR3 contains 14 residues. The V end lost 3 bases, the J end lost 2 bases, and 12 bases lay between the germline ends. The CDR3 bases are TGTGCCAGCAGCGCCACAGGGATCCCCTACGAGCAGTACTTC. Residues: CASSATGIPYEQYF.

This clone came up once. This chain links TRBV10-3 with TRBJ2-5; 10 bases are a match to TRBD2. The CDR3 extends over 15 amino acids. Unmatched junction bases numbered 5, after V lost 5 bases and J lost 2 bases. The germline V gene encodes CDR1 ENHRY and CDR2 SYGVKD. CDR3 DNA: TGTGCCATCAGTCAAACTAGCGGGACTCAAGAGACCCAGTACTTC. It specifies CAISQTSGTQETQYF.

The chain carries TRBV29-1 and TRBJ2-5; 9 bases are shared with TRBD1. This CDR3 comprises 14 residues. The trim removed 7 bases at V and 4 bases at J, leaving 10 bases unmatched. Germline lookup yields CDR1 SQVTM and CDR2 ANQGSEA. CDR3 in DNA: TGCAGCGGGGGGCGGTCGGGACAGGGAGAGACCCAGTACTTC. Translated, it gives CSGGRSGQGETQYF.

This chain uses TRBV6-1 with TRBJ1-1; the D gene is possibly TRBD1 (5 bases). CDR1 is MNHNS and CDR2 is SASEGT in the germline V gene. Trimming cost V 2 bases and J 11 bases, with 12 bases left between them. The CDR3 consists of 12 residues. In DNA, the CDR3 is TGTGCCAGCAGTGAAAGAGGGCGACAGGCTTTCTTT. The encoded protein is CASSERGRQAFF.

This clone was counted at least ten times. DNA of the CDR3: TGTGCCAGCAGTTTCGAAAGCAGGAACACTGAAGCTTTCTTT. This sequence encodes CASSFESRNTEAFF. V gene TRBV6-5 combines with J gene TRBJ1-1; D is unclear. Between the trimmed V and J ends, which lost 4 bases and 1 base, there was a span of 10 bases. The CDR3 consists of 14 residues. Germline CDR1 and CDR2: MNHEY and SVGAGI.

V is TRBV7-8 and J is TRBJ1-2, with D hard to call. The CDR3 has 17 residues. Germline assignment: CDR1 SGHVS and CDR2 FQNEAQ. The V end was cut by 0 bases, the J end by 0 bases, with 14 bases between. This CDR3 is CASSLAWVGKANYGYTF. The CDR3 nucleotides read TGTGCCAGCAGCTTAGCTTGGGTTGGCAAAGCTAACTATGGCTACACCTTC.

V is TRBV19 and J is TRBJ2-1, with 9 bases matching TRBD2. Germline CDR1 is LNHDA and CDR2 is SQIVND (reference sequence). This CDR3 comprises 21 residues. V shed 0 bases, J shed 0 bases, and the junction held 15 bases outside the gene matches. CDR3 nucleotides: TGTGCCAGTAGTATAGATCTATCTTCAGCGGGAGGATCAAGCTCCTACAATGAGCAGTTCTTC. This encodes CASSIDLSSAGGSSSYNEQFF.

The chain is built from TRBV21-1 and TRBJ2-1. TRBV21-1 is described as a pseudogene. The CDR3 length is 12 residues. The chain's CDR3 is CASSRGVNEQFF. CDR3 coding DNA: TGTGCCAGCAGCCGTGGGGTGAATGAGCAGTTCTTC.

This chain joins TRBV5-1 and TRBJ1-3; D is unresolved. V lost 3 bases and J lost 4, with 8 bases in between. The germline V gene has CDR1 SGHRS and CDR2 YFSETQ. CDR3 length equals 13 residues. CDR3 sequence reads: CASSSTGGNTIYF. CDR3 DNA sequence: TGCGCCAGCAGCTCCACCGGGGGAAACACCATATATTTT.

The rearrangement links TRBV4-3 to TRBJ2-6, with D perhaps being TRBD1 or TRBD2 (5 bases each). Trimming cost V 5 bases and J 8 bases, with 16 bases left between them. This CDR3 spans 15 amino acids. Germline V lookup: CDR1 LGHNA, CDR2 YSLEER. The CDR3 coding sequence is TGCGCCAGCAGCGGGGGACGAAAACTTTCCAACGTCCTGACTTTC. It specifies CASSGGRKLSNVLTF.

The chain combines TRBV6-5 with TRBJ2-3; weak D call: TRBD1 (5 bases). V gave up 0 bases and J gave up 0 bases, with 10 bases separating them. The CDR3 loop spans 16 amino acids. Germline V gene sequence: CDR1 MNHEY, CDR2 SVGAGI. The CDR3 DNA is TGTGCCAGCAGTTACTCTCCAGGGATTAGCACAGATACGCAGTATTTT. Translated, it gives CASSYSPGISTDTQYF.

J is TRBJ2-1 and V is TRBV4-1; 12 nucleotides match TRBD2. J gave up 13 bases and V 1 base, and 5 bases lay outside the gene matches. The CDR3 is 14 amino acids. In germline, CDR1 is MGHRA, CDR2 YSYEKL. CDR3 amino acids: CASSQVASGREQFF. The CDR3 DNA reads TGCGCCAGCAGCCAAGTAGCTAGCGGGAGGGAACAGTTCTTC.

V gene TRBV4-3 combines with J gene TRBJ2-1, with 10 nucleotides matching TRBD2. V lost 3 bases and J lost 6; bases outside the gene matches: 5. This CDR3 has 15 residues. Germline V gene data show CDR1 as LGHNA and CDR2 as YSLEER. CDR3 loop: CASSQSSGSGNEQFF. CDR3 in DNA: TGCGCCAGCAGCCAGTCTAGCGGGAGTGGCAATGAGCAGTTCTTC.

The chain combines TRBV27 with TRBJ2-7; 8 bases align to TRBD2. The germline CDR1 and CDR2 sequences are MNHEY and SMNVEV (reference sequence). J gave up 2 bases and V 5 bases, and 14 bases lay outside the gene matches. The CDR3 is made up of 17 amino acids. The CDR3 region is CASSVLLGGRPPYEQYF. For the CDR3, the DNA is TGTGCCAGCAGTGTGCTCCTAGGCGGGAGGCCTCCCTACGAGCAGTACTTC.

With regard to this clone: It may be a read error: a sequence one base away is much more abundant. The same CDR3 can be traced to other DNA sequences in this sample. V usage is TRBV30 and J usage is TRBJ1-1; D is perhaps TRBD1 (5 bases). The germline gives CDR1 GTSNPN, CDR2 SVGIG (reference sequence). The CDR3 is 13 residues long. V was trimmed by 1 base and J by 1 base, leaving 7 bases between them. Written as DNA, the CDR3 is TGTGCCTGGAGTGGGCAGGGGAACACTGAAGCTTTCTTT. Residues: CAWSGQGNTEAFF.

A single count supports this clone. The V gene is TRBV9, the J gene TRBJ2-3; D gene ambiguous. The CDR3 has 16 residues. V lost 4 bases and J 0 bases, leaving 15 bases between the germline ends. The V gene's germline CDR1 is SGDLS and CDR2 YYNGEE. CDR3: CASSPRLKTSTDTQYF. The CDR3 coding sequence is TGTGCCAGCAGCCCCCGTTTAAAGACTAGCACAGATACGCAGTATTTT.

The rearrangement links TRBV7-3 to TRBJ2-2; the D gene is possibly TRBD1 (6 bases). Germline assignment: CDR1 SGHTA and CDR2 FQGTGA. Between the trimmed V and J ends, which lost 6 bases and 1 base, there was a span of 12 bases. The CDR3 sequence is 15 residues long. CDR3 DNA sequence: TGTGCCAGCAGGCCCGGGACAAAGAACACCGGGGAGCTGTTTTTT. As protein: CASRPGTKNTGELFF. The full variable domain, with the rest looked up from reference TRBV7-3 and TRBJ2-2, is GAGVSQTPSNKVTEKGKYVELRCDPISGHTALYWYRQSLGQGPEFLIYFQGTGAADDSGLPNDRFFAVRPEGSVSTLKIQRTERGDSAVYLCASRPGTKNTGELFFGEGSRLTVL.

The genes are TRBV12-2 and TRBJ2-7; the DNA was not compared with TRBD1, the D call given in the table. TRBV12-2 is a recognized pseudogene. The length of the CDR3 is 14 residues. The CDR3 region has the DNA TGTGCAAGTCGCTTCCTAGTCAGGGCTTACGAGCAGTACTTC. Protein product: CASRFLVRAYEQYF.

V and J are TRBV6-6 and TRBJ2-7, with TRBD1 identical over 12 bases. Trimming took 7 bases from V and 3 from J; bases not matched to a gene: 7. This CDR3 region has 15 residues. CDR1 is MNHNY and CDR2 is SVGAGI in the germline V gene (reference sequence). The CDR3, as DNA: TGTGCCAGCATCTCGGGACAGGGGGCTCTCTACGAGCAGTACTTC. It specifies CASISGQGALYEQYF.

The chain uses TRBV5-4 and TRBJ2-5; 8 bases are a match to TRBD2. Germline trimming cut 4 bases from V and 5 bases from J; bases unmatched to any gene: 10. This CDR3 is built from 15 residues. CDR1 is SGHNT, CDR2 YYREEE, per germline (reference sequence). CDR3 sequence: CASSLPSGGSETQYF. CDR3 sequence (DNA): TGTGCCAGCAGCCTCCCGTCGGGGGGGTCGGAGACCCAGTACTTC.

The genes are TRBV7-9 and TRBJ2-1, with 11 nucleotides matching TRBD2. The V and J ends lost 4 bases and 9 bases, in that order; junction bases with no gene match: 11. The CDR3 has 16 amino acids. Per the germline V gene, CDR1 is SEHNR and CDR2 is FQNEAQ (reference sequence). This CDR3 reads CASSSGNSGGAGEQFF. DNA of the CDR3: TGTGCCAGCAGCTCTGGAAATAGCGGGGGGGCCGGTGAGCAGTTCTTC.

V gene TRBV10-3 combines with J gene TRBJ1-4, with D possibly matching TRBD1 (6 bases). Trimming removed 3 bases at V and 3 bases at J, with 8 bases between. CDR1 ENHRY and CDR2 SYGVKD come from the germline V gene. The CDR3 covers 14 residues. This CDR3 reads CAISEQGPNEKLFF. DNA of the CDR3: TGTGCCATCAGTGAACAGGGCCCTAATGAAAAACTGTTTTTT.

The J gene is TRBJ1-4, the V gene TRBV15; no firm D call. With 0 bases removed from V and 3 bases from J, the gap between germline ends came to 11 bases. The germline gives CDR1 LNHNV, CDR2 YYDKDF (reference sequence). The CDR3 consists of 16 residues. The CDR3 DNA reads TGTGCCACCAGCAGAGACCCCTCCAGTGCTAATGAAAAACTGTTTTTT. This codes for CATSRDPSSANEKLFF.

The rearrangement links TRBV11-2 to TRBJ2-6, with 7 bases lining up with TRBD1. The V and J ends lost 5 bases and 1 base, in that order; junction bases with no gene match: 2. CDR1 SGHAT and CDR2 FQNNGV come from the germline V gene. This CDR3 contains 15 residues. The CDR3 reads CASSPRGSGANVLTF. The CDR3 bases are TGTGCCAGCAGCCCCAGGGGGTCTGGGGCCAACGTCCTGACTTTC.

The chain uses TRBV10-2 and TRBJ2-7; 9 positions match TRBD1. Germline values: CDR1 WSHSY, CDR2 SAAADI. V dropped 6 bases and J dropped 7; count of bases not matched to a gene: 4. The CDR3 length is 12 residues. CDR3 bases: TGCGCCAGCAGGTTGGACAGGGGTGAGCAGTACTTC. This codes for CASRLDRGEQYF.

The rearrangement links TRBV6-1 to TRBJ1-1, with 7 bases matching TRBD1. The V and J ends lost 10 bases and 2 bases, in that order; junction bases with no gene match: 13. The CDR3 covers 15 residues. Germline CDR1 MNHNS, CDR2 SASEGT. Here the CDR3 reads CATQFIWTGNTEAFF. CDR3 nucleotides: TGTGCCACCCAATTCATCTGGACAGGCAACACTGAAGCTTTCTTT.

The chain employs TRBV6-5 and TRBJ1-1, with TRBD1 identical over 8 bases. The length of the CDR3 is 15 residues. Per germline, CDR1 MNHEY and CDR2 SVGAGI. V was pared by 9 bases and J by 1 base, with 10 bases of the junction left unmatched. CDR3 DNA: TGTGCCAGTCGGAACGGACAGGGATCGAACACTGAAGCTTTCTTT. It encodes CASRNGQGSNTEAFF.

This chain connects TRBV15 to TRBJ2-7; D is ambiguous. The V gene's germline CDR1 is LNHNV and CDR2 YYDKDF (reference sequence). Trimming shortened V by 3 bases and J by 0 bases, and 12 bases separated the two germline ends. CDR3 length: 15 amino acids. As DNA, the CDR3 is TGTGCCACCAGCAGGGAGTATGGGGACTCCTACGAGCAGTACTTC. The encoded protein is CATSREYGDSYEQYF.

For the CDR3, the DNA is TGTGCCAGCAGTGAAGCGGTCCCGGGACAGGTTCGGGCCTACAATGAGCAGTTCTTC. This sequence encodes CASSEAVPGQVRAYNEQFF. V and J are TRBV6-1 and TRBJ2-1; 8 nucleotides agree with TRBD1. Germline CDR1 is MNHNS and CDR2 is SASEGT. The CDR3 runs to 19 residues. After removal of 0 bases from V and 2 bases from J, the junction contained 12 bases not matched to a gene.

The chain is built from TRBV4-1 and TRBJ1-1, with D maybe TRBD1 (6 bases). Between the trimmed V and J ends, which lost 6 bases and 7 bases, there was a span of 21 bases. This CDR3 is 15 amino acids long. Germline V gene sequence: CDR1 MGHRA, CDR2 YSYEKL. The CDR3 is CASSRQGQSIYEAFF. The CDR3 DNA reads TGCGCCAGCAGTCGGCAGGGGCAGAGCATTTATGAAGCTTTCTTT.

A note on this clone: A much larger clone lies one base from this, so it may be a read error. The CDR3: CSASPYNEQFF. DNA for the CDR3: TGCAGTGCTAGCCCCTACAATGAGCAGTTCTTC. This chain connects TRBV20-1 to TRBJ2-1, with D unresolved. Looked up from germline, CDR1 is DFQATT and CDR2 is SNEGSKA (reference sequence). This CDR3 is built from 11 residues. V lost 3 bases to trimming and J lost 2 bases, with 2 bases between them.